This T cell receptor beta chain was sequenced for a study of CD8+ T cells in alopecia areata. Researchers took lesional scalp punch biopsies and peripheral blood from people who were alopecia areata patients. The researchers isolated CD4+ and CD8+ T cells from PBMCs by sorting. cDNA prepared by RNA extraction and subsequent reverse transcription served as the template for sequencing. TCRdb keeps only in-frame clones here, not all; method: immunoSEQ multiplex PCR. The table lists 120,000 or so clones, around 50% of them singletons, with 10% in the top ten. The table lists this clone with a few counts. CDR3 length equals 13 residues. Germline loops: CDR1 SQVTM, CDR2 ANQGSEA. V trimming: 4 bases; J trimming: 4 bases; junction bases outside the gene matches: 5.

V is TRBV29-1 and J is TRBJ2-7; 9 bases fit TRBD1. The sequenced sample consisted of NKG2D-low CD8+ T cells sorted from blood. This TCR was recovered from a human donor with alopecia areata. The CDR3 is CSVVLDRGYEQYF. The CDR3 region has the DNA TGCAGCGTTGTTTTGGACAGGGGTTACGAGCAGTACTTC.